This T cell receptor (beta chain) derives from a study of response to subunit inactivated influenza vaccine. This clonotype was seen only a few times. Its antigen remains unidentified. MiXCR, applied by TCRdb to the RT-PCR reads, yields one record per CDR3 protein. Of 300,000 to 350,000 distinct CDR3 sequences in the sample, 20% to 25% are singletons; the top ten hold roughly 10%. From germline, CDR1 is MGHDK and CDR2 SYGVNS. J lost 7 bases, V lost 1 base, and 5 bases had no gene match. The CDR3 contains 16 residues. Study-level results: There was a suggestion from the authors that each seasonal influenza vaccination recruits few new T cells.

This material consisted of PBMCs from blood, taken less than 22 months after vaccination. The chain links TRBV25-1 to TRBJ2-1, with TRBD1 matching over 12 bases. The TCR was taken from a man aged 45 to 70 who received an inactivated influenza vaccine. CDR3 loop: CASSEFGDRGRNEQFF. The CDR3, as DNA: TGTGCCAGCAGTGAATTTGGGGACAGGGGGCGAAATGAGCAGTTCTTC.